Listed below are T cell receptor beta chains from one sample, sequenced in a study of tumor and adjacent non-tumor tissue in lung cancer. A single record per CDR3 protein comes from TCRdb applying MiXCR to the multiplex PCR reads. The sample records over 85,000 distinct CDR3 sequences, 75% to 90% being singletons. Sequenced sample: lung tumor tissue. Every receptor here comes from a man in his sixties or seventies with non-small cell lung cancer. Both conserved end residues are part of each CDR3. A D gene is named only where the DNA matches it firmly. Size tells how often a clone was seen (once, few, many) or the class of an expanded clone, and some rows leave it out.

d_gene: -
j_gene: TRBJ2-1
abundance: -
v_gene: TRBV7-8
len: 16
CDR3aa: CARSPALVGYYNEQFF
CDR3nt: TGTGCCAGGAGTCCCGCCCTAGTAGGTTACTACAATGAGCAGTTCTTC

d_gene: -
j_gene: TRBJ2-1
abundance: -
v_gene: TRBV6-2/TRBV6-3
len: 15
CDR3aa: CASSPERGLYNEQSF
CDR3nt: TGTGCCAGCAGCCCTGAGAGGGGTCTCTACAATGAGCAGTCCTTC

d_gene: -
j_gene: TRBJ2-5
abundance: -
v_gene: TRBV5-1
len: 15
CDR3aa: CASSLGRGSQGTQYF
CDR3nt: TGCGCCAGCAGCTTGGGACGGGGCTCGCAAGGGACCCAGTACTTC

d_gene: TRBD2
j_gene: TRBJ2-3
abundance: -
v_gene: TRBV20-1
len: 15
CDR3aa: CSARDFERDTDTQYF
CDR3nt: TGCAGTGCTAGAGATTTCGAGCGGGACACAGATACGCAGTATTTT

d_gene: -
j_gene: TRBJ1-5
abundance: once
v_gene: TRBV6-1
len: 15
CDR3aa: CASSAQSHINQPQHF
CDR3nt: TGTGCCAGCAGTGCCCAAAGCCATATCAATCAGCCCCAGCATTTT

d_gene: -
j_gene: TRBJ1-3
abundance: -
v_gene: TRBV4-1
len: 18
CDR3aa: CASGQDQQGLSSGNTIYF
CDR3nt: TGCGCCAGCGGCCAAGATCAGCAGGGGCTAAGCTCTGGAAACACGATATATTTT

d_gene: -
j_gene: TRBJ1-1
abundance: -
v_gene: TRBV20-1
len: 15
CDR3aa: CRTRDLERVGTEAFF
CDR3nt: TGCCGTACTAGAGATCTTGAAAGAGTAGGCACTGAAGCTTTCTTT

d_gene: -
j_gene: TRBJ2-2
abundance: many
v_gene: TRBV6-1
len: 14
CDR3aa: CASSEDEEGGELFF
CDR3nt: TGTGCCAGCAGTGAAGACGAGGAGGGCGGGGAGCTGTTTTTT

d_gene: -
j_gene: TRBJ1-1
abundance: -
v_gene: TRBV12-5
len: 11
CDR3aa: CASGLKTETFF
CDR3nt: TGTGCTAGTGGTTTGAAGACTGAAACTTTCTTT

d_gene: -
j_gene: TRBJ2-2
abundance: -
v_gene: TRBV11-2
len: 14
CDR3aa: CASEQTVSTEELFF
CDR3nt: TGTGCCAGTGAACAGACAGTAAGCACCGAGGAGCTGTTTTTT

d_gene: -
j_gene: TRBJ2-7
abundance: -
v_gene: TRBV10-3
len: 15
CDR3aa: CPISGGVRRSYEQYF
CDR3nt: TGTCCCATTAGTGGGGGAGTCCGAAGGTCCTACGAGCAGTACTTC

d_gene: -
j_gene: TRBJ2-1
abundance: -
v_gene: TRBV4-1
len: 12
CDR3aa: CVSSQVGNEEFF
CDR3nt: TGCGTCAGCAGCCAAGTGGGTAATGAGGAGTTCTTC

d_gene: -
j_gene: TRBJ1-1
abundance: -
v_gene: TRBV6-1
len: 15
CDR3aa: CASSDSRVLYTEAFF
CDR3nt: TGTGCCAGTAGTGATTCGCGGGTGCTGTACACTGAAGCTTTCTTT

d_gene: -
j_gene: TRBJ2-7
abundance: -
v_gene: TRBV4-2
len: 12
CDR3aa: CADSQGSSVQYF
CDR3nt: TGTGCCGACAGCCAGGGATCTAGCGTGCAGTACTTC

d_gene: TRBD1
j_gene: TRBJ1-2
abundance: few
v_gene: TRBV7-9
len: 16
CDR3aa: CASSNAAAGTGYGYTF
CDR3nt: TGTGCCAGCAGCAATGCCGCCGCCGGGACAGGCTATGGCTACACCTTC

d_gene: -
j_gene: TRBJ2-7
abundance: -
v_gene: TRBV4-2
len: 14
CDR3aa: CVSSRGQSLYEQYF
CDR3nt: TGTGTCAGCAGCCGAGGACAGAGTCTCTACGAGCAGTACTTC

d_gene: TRBD1
j_gene: TRBJ2-1
abundance: many
v_gene: TRBV10-2
len: 12
CDR3aa: CATWDRTYEQFF
CDR3nt: TGCGCCACCTGGGACAGGACGTATGAGCAGTTCTTC

d_gene: -
j_gene: TRBJ2-2
abundance: -
v_gene: TRBV29-1
len: 12
CDR3aa: CIVGGNTRELFF
CDR3nt: TGCATCGTTGGGGGGAACACCCGGGAGCTGTTTTTT

d_gene: -
j_gene: TRBJ2-7
abundance: -
v_gene: TRBV6-2/TRBV6-3
len: 16
CDR3aa: CASSSQGRLYSFEQYF
CDR3nt: TGTGCCAGCAGTTCCCAGGGGAGGCTCTACAGCTTCGAGCAGTACTTC

d_gene: -
j_gene: TRBJ2-2
abundance: -
v_gene: TRBV7-3
len: 13
CDR3aa: CASSLSNIGELFF
CDR3nt: TGTGCCAGCAGCTTGTCGAACATCGGGGAGCTGTTTTTT

d_gene: -
j_gene: TRBJ2-4
abundance: -
v_gene: TRBV4-3
len: 15
CDR3aa: CASTPKTRFKNIQYF
CDR3nt: TGTGCCAGCACCCCAAAGACGCGTTTCAAAAACATTCAGTACTTC

d_gene: -
j_gene: TRBJ1-2
abundance: -
v_gene: TRBV29-1
len: 17
CDR3aa: CSVEEYIEGHTNYGYTF
CDR3nt: TGTAGCGTTGAAGAGTACATTGAGGGCCATACTAACTATGGCTACACCTTC